The 20 T cell receptor beta chains presented below share a single source sample, sequenced in a study of human thymus T cells. Profiling relied on immunoSEQ multiplex PCR, and the TCRdb table lists in-frame clones only, not all of them. Among under 150,000 clones listed, around 94% were seen once. Obtained as resections during corrective heart surgery, the thymus tissue was then studied. The sample was thymus tissue. All receptors come from a boy under two years old with a congenital heart defect but otherwise immunologically healthy.

This clone was observed a single time. The chain combines TRBV28 with TRBJ1-4; 8 positions agree with TRBD1. V lost 5 bases and J lost 2; bases outside the gene matches: 7. Germline-derived CDR1 and CDR2 are MDHEN and SYDVKM. The CDR3 is made up of 16 amino acids. This CDR3 reads CASSILQGGTNEKLFF. CDR3 nucleotides: TGTGCCAGCAGTATACTACAGGGGGGCACTAATGAAAAACTGTTTTTT.

J is TRBJ2-1 and V is TRBV7-9, with D maybe TRBD2 (6 bases). Between the trimmed V and J ends, which lost 3 bases and 2 bases, there was a span of 17 bases. Per the germline V gene, CDR1 is SEHNR and CDR2 is FQNEAQ (reference sequence). The CDR3 contains 17 residues. CDR3 sequence: CASSFRSTRRPYNEQFF. The CDR3 coding sequence is TGTGCCAGCAGCTTCCGCTCGACTAGACGTCCCTACAATGAGCAGTTCTTC.

The rearrangement links TRBV5-1 to TRBJ1-1; TRBD1 matches at 7 bases. Germline V gene lookup returns CDR1 SGHRS and CDR2 YFSETQ. CDR3 size: 14 residues. The J segment lost 1 base and the V segment lost 5 bases, leaving 5 bases of the junction unmatched. For the CDR3, the DNA is TGCGCCAGCAGTTCTGGGACAGCGAACACTGAAGCTTTCTTT. It encodes CASSSGTANTEAFF.

The chain is built from TRBV7-2 and TRBJ1-1; D gene uncertain. The CDR3 runs 12 residues. V lost 1 base and J lost 8, with 8 bases in between. Germline CDR1 reads SGHTA; CDR2 reads FQGNSA. The CDR3 bases are TGTGCCAGCAGCTTAGAGGGCAGGGAAGCTTTCTTT. This codes for CASSLEGREAFF.

V gene TRBV6-1 combines with J gene TRBJ1-4; D gene uncertain. Germline assignment: CDR1 MNHNS and CDR2 SASEGT. The V end lost 0 bases, the J end lost 0 bases, and 8 bases lay between the germline ends. The CDR3 runs to 16 residues. CDR3 residues: CASSEAGSATNEKLFF. The CDR3 nucleotides read TGTGCCAGCAGTGAAGCAGGGAGTGCAACTAATGAAAAACTGTTTTTT.

The chain recombines TRBV7-2 with TRBJ2-7, with D maybe TRBD1 (6 bases). The V and J ends lost 0 bases and 3 bases respectively, with 12 bases between them. The CDR3 totals 15 residues. CDR1 is SGHTA and CDR2 is FQGNSA in the germline V gene. The CDR3, as DNA: TGTGCCAGCAGCTTAGCAGCAGGGGCCTACTACGAGCAGTACTTC. As protein: CASSLAAGAYYEQYF.

The chain's CDR3 is CASLDTNLSGNTIYF. The CDR3 coding sequence is TGTGCTAGCCTAGACACAAACCTCTCTGGAAACACCATATATTTT. The chain combines TRBV12-5 with TRBJ1-3; D is unclear. The CDR3 is 15 residues long. The ends were cut back, 9 bases at V and 0 bases at J, with 15 bases in the middle. Germline CDR1 reads LGHNT; CDR2 reads FRNRAP.

This clone showed up just once. The genes are TRBV6-5 and TRBJ2-2; TRBD1 agrees at 8 bases. Germline loops: CDR1 MNHEY, CDR2 SVGAGI. The CDR3 loop spans 14 amino acids. After removal of 7 bases from V and 6 bases from J, the junction contained 7 bases not matched to a gene. CDR3 sequence: CASKQGAAAGELFF. Written as DNA, the CDR3 is TGTGCCAGCAAGCAGGGGGCGGCCGCCGGGGAGCTGTTTTTT.

The V call is TRBV6-7, the J call TRBJ2-3, with 7 bases identical to TRBD2. TRBV6-7 is annotated as an ORF whose role is uncertain. The length of the CDR3 is 14 residues. With 8 bases clipped from V and 2 bases from J, the junction kept 7 bases outside the gene matches. The CDR3 spells CASPTAGTTDTQYF. The DNA for the CDR3 is TGTGCCAGCCCCACAGCGGGGACCACAGATACGCAGTATTTT.

The rearrangement uses TRBV28 and TRBJ2-5; TRBD2 matches 15 bases. This CDR3 region has 18 residues. V shed 0 bases, J shed 1 base, and the junction held 3 bases outside the gene matches. CDR1 is MDHEN and CDR2 is SYDVKM in the germline V gene. CDR3 in amino acids: CASSLWGTSGGSQETQYF. In DNA form, the CDR3 reads TGTGCCAGCAGTTTATGGGGGACTAGCGGGGGGTCCCAAGAGACCCAGTACTTC.

This sequence joins TRBV11-2 and TRBJ1-2; D might be TRBD1 (5 bases). This CDR3 is 14 amino acids long. Trimming cost V 5 bases and J 5 bases, with 15 bases left between them. Germline V gene lookup returns CDR1 SGHAT and CDR2 FQNNGV. Written as DNA, the CDR3 is TGTGCCAGCAGCGTACGCCCGACAGCTTATGGCTACACCTTC. Translating it yields CASSVRPTAYGYTF.

V and J are TRBV9 and TRBJ1-1; TRBD1 matches 7 bases. Germline values: CDR1 SGDLS, CDR2 YYNGEE. Losses at the gene ends were 4 bases for V and 0 bases for J; bases not matched to a gene: 12. The CDR3 is 17 amino acids. This CDR3 is CASSPDTGVGMNTEAFF. The CDR3 DNA follows: TGTGCCAGCAGCCCCGATACAGGGGTCGGTATGAACACTGAAGCTTTCTTT.

The V gene is TRBV7-9, the J gene TRBJ1-2, with 8 bases that match TRBD1. The CDR3 spans 13 residues. Germline V gene data show CDR1 as SEHNR and CDR2 as FQNEAQ (reference sequence). Unmatched junction bases numbered 5, after V lost 4 bases and J lost 7 bases. DNA for the CDR3: TGTGCCAGCAGCTCCTCAGGGGGCTCTGGCTACACCTTC. Translating it yields CASSSSGGSGYTF.

In its sample, this clone was seen a few times. The chain uses TRBV30 and TRBJ1-1; 7 bases fit TRBD1. Germline V gene data show CDR1 as GTSNPN and CDR2 as SVGIG (reference sequence). The CDR3 sequence is 13 residues long. Trimming cost V 1 base and J 7 bases; bases outside gene matches: 6. CDR3 in DNA: TGTGCCTGGAGTGAGAACAGGGGCGGTGAAGCTTTCTTT. Its translation: CAWSENRGGEAFF.

The sample holds a few counts of this clone. The V and J genes are TRBV4-1 and TRBJ1-1; D not resolved. V was pared by 4 bases and J by 8 bases, with 17 bases between. Germline lookup yields CDR1 MGHRA and CDR2 YSYEKL. CDR3 size: 14 residues. The CDR3 loop reads CASSPKGPRREAFF. The DNA of the CDR3 is TGCGCCAGCAGCCCGAAAGGGCCCCGGCGGGAAGCTTTCTTT.

This clone was seen just once. The chain joins TRBV7-9 to TRBJ1-1; maybe TRBD1 (6 bases). This CDR3 is 15 amino acids long. Germline CDR1 reads SEHNR; CDR2 reads FQNEAQ (reference sequence). Trimming left V 5 bases short and J 1 base short, with 14 bases between. The CDR3 nucleotides are TGTGCCAGCAGCGATCAGGGGCTAGGGAACACTGAAGCTTTCTTT. Protein: CASSDQGLGNTEAFF. The complete variable domain, with remaining parts taken from reference TRBV7-9 and TRBJ1-1, reads DTGVSQNPRHKITKRGQNVTFRCDPISEHNRLYWYRQTLGQGPEFLTYFQNEAQLEKSRLLSDRFSAERPKGSFSTLEIQRTEQGDSAMYLCASSDQGLGNTEAFFGQGTRLTVV.

This rearrangement joins TRBV28 to TRBJ1-1; no firm D call. This CDR3 is built from 15 residues. V dropped 7 bases and J dropped 4 bases, with 19 bases sitting between them. In germline, CDR1 is MDHEN, CDR2 SYDVKM. CDR3 sequence reads: CASTTPGRTFTEAFF. For the CDR3, the DNA is TGTGCCAGCACTACTCCCGGACGGACTTTCACTGAAGCTTTCTTT.

This sequence joins TRBV5-6 and TRBJ2-1; 7 nucleotides agree with TRBD1. Germline V gene sequence: CDR1 SGHDT, CDR2 YYEEEE. The CDR3 is 13 amino acids. V shed 3 bases and J 5 bases; nucleotides not matched to a gene: 2. The CDR3 sequence is CASSSGTDNEQFF. CDR3 in DNA: TGTGCCAGCAGCTCCGGGACAGACAATGAGCAGTTCTTC.

The chain has TRBV4-1 and TRBJ2-7, with 7 bases fitting TRBD1. CDR3 length: 17 residues. V was clipped by 4 bases and J by 1 base; unmatched bases: 13. CDR1 is MGHRA and CDR2 is YSYEKL in the germline V gene. CDR3 sequence (DNA): TGCGCCAGCAGCCTTACCCATCCGGGACAGCCTTCCTACGAGCAGTACTTC. It is translated as CASSLTHPGQPSYEQYF.

This clone was seen once. This chain connects TRBV29-1 to TRBJ2-7, with 9 bases fitting TRBD1. The CDR3 extends over 13 amino acids. The J segment lost 2 bases and the V segment lost 5 bases, leaving 4 bases of the junction unmatched. Germline CDR1 is SQVTM and CDR2 is ANQGSEA. Here the CDR3 DNA reads TGCAGCGTTCCCGGGACAGGGCCCTACGAGCAGTACTTC. It codes for CSVPGTGPYEQYF.